This TCR beta chain derives from a study of PD-1 and CTLA-4 blockade in melanoma. V was pared by 1 base and J by 1 base, with 4 bases of the junction left unmatched. CDR1 MGHRA and CDR2 YSYEKL come from the germline V gene. This CDR3 region has 16 residues. This table comes from immunoSEQ multiplex PCR, and its TCRdb copy is limited to in-frame clones, with some not included. The table records approximately 33,000 clones, 80% to 95% of them present only once. The chain is built from TRBV4-1 and TRBJ1-5, with 7 bases lining up with TRBD1. The TCR was taken from a human donor with melanoma. Sequenced material: CD8+ T cells from peripheral blood, taken from a patient given anti-PD-1 treatment. CDR3 loop: CASSQGQGESNQPQHF. CDR3 nucleotides: TGCGCCAGCAGCCAAGGGCAGGGGGAAAGCAATCAGCCCCAGCATTTT.